A selection of T cell receptor beta chains follows, all from one sample in a study of CD8 T cells in ankylosing spondylitis. Each CDR3 protein gets one entry after TCRdb re-called the 5' RACE reads with MiXCR. The sample holds more than 650,000 distinct CDR3 sequences; about 11% are singletons and the top ten take approximately 0.46%. Sequences were obtained from blood, either unsorted or a sorted T cell fraction (not recorded which). Receptors originate from a male donor with ankylosing spondylitis. Both conserved end residues are part of each CDR3. A D gene is named only where the DNA matches it firmly. Expanded clones get a size class; other rows say once, few or many, or leave the size out.

clone size | D gene | J gene | V gene | CDR3 DNA | CDR3 protein
. | TRBD1 | TRBJ2-6 | TRBV6-1 | TGTGCCAGCAGTCCTCTCGGGACAGGAGCCCTCTCTGGGGCCAACGTCCTGACTTTC | CASSPLGTGALSGANVLTF
. | TRBD2 | TRBJ2-5 | TRBV12-3/TRBV12-4 | TGTGCCAGCAGTTTCTGGGGGGGAGAGACCCAGTACTTC | CASSFWGGETQYF
. | . | TRBJ2-1 | TRBV20-1 | TGCAGTGCTAGAGATAGGCGGACTTTCTACAATGAGCAGTTCTTC | CSARDRRTFYNEQFF
few | TRBD1 | TRBJ1-2 | TRBV6-1 | TGTGCCAGCAGACCAGAAACAGGGGGTGGCTACACCTTC | CASRPETGGGYTF
many | TRBD2 | TRBJ2-1 | TRBV9 | TGTGCCAGCAGCCCCGGGACTAGCGGGGGGTGGTACTACAATGAGCAGTTCTTC | CASSPGTSGGWYYNEQFF
many | TRBD1 | TRBJ2-7 | TRBV20-1 | TGCAGTGCATATGGCCTCCGAGCAGGGGGCTTGGGCGAGCAGTACTTC | CSAYGLRAGGLGEQYF
. | . | TRBJ2-3 | TRBV20-1 | TGCAGTGCTAGGTTTATGTTCGGGAGTCAGAGCACAGATACGCAGTATTTT | CSARFMFGSQSTDTQYF
many | . | TRBJ1-1 | TRBV7-3 | TGTGCCAGCAGCTTAACCACGGGGACTGAAGCTTTCTTT | CASSLTTGTEAFF
many | . | TRBJ2-1 | TRBV20-1 | TGCAGTGCTAGGTCTGAGTACAATGAGCAGTTCTTC | CSARSEYNEQFF
few | . | TRBJ2-7 | TRBV4-2 | TGTGCCAGCAGCCAAGAACGACTTGCTCTCGAGCAGTACTTC | CASSQERLALEQYF
. | . | TRBJ1-5 | TRBV20-1 | TGCAGTGCTGGCTGGACAGACTATAGCAATCAGCCCCAGCATTTT | CSAGWTDYSNQPQHF
. | . | TRBJ2-4 | TRBV13 | TGTGCCAGCAGCTTCCCCTTAGCCAAAAACATTCAGTACTTC | CASSFPLAKNIQYF
. | . | TRBJ1-1 | TRBV4-2 | TGTGCCAGCAGCCAAGGCCGGGGGCGGGACACTGAAGCTTTCTTT | CASSQGRGRDTEAFF
many | TRBD2 | TRBJ2-7 | TRBV4-3 | TGCGCCAGCAGCCAAGGGCTAGCGGACGGGGAGCAGTACTTC | CASSQGLADGEQYF
few | . | TRBJ2-7 | TRBV7-6 | TGTGCCAGCAGCTTAGCGCCGGGGGACGAGCAGTACTTC | CASSLAPGDEQYF
few | TRBD1 | TRBJ1-3 | TRBV12-3/TRBV12-4 | TGTGCCAGCAAAACGGACAGGAGCTCTGGAAACACCATATATTTT | CASKTDRSSGNTIYF
. | . | TRBJ2-7 | TRBV5-5 | TGTGCCAGCAGCTTGCCCTTCTCCTACGAGCAGTACTTC | CASSLPFSYEQYF
many | . | TRBJ1-2 | TRBV15 | TGTGCCACCAGCCTAGGGGCCTCTAACTATGGCTACACCTTC | CATSLGASNYGYTF
few | . | TRBJ2-7 | TRBV20-1 | TGCAGTGCTAGCTCGACAGTCTACGAGCAGTACTTC | CSASSTVYEQYF
many | . | TRBJ2-5 | TRBV20-1 | TGCAGTGCGCAGCGGGCAGGGGGTGGGGAGACCCAGTACTTC | CSAQRAGGGETQYF
. | TRBD2 | TRBJ2-3 | TRBV12-3/TRBV12-4 | TGTGCCAGCAGTTACCTAGCGGGAGATGGTGATACGCAGTATTTT | CASSYLAGDGDTQYF
. | TRBD2 | TRBJ2-3 | TRBV11-2 | TGTGCCAGCAGCCAGCCGGGACTAGCGGGATATGGAGGCACAGATACGCAGTATTTT | CASSQPGLAGYGGTDTQYF
. | . | TRBJ1-3 | TRBV28 | TGTGCCAGCAGTTCACTCTCACCAAACTGGGACGACCGCTCTGGAAACACCATATATTTT | CASSSLSPNWDDRSGNTIYF
. | TRBD1 | TRBJ2-3 | TRBV5-1 | TGCGCCAGCGGACAACAGGGGGCATCTACAGATACGCAGTATTTT | CASGQQGASTDTQYF
few | . | TRBJ1-5 | TRBV7-2 | TGTGCCAGCAGCTTAGAGGCGGCGCCCCAGCATTTT | CASSLEAAPQHF
many | . | TRBJ2-1 | TRBV12-3/TRBV12-4 | TGTGCCAGCAGTCCCCACAGGTACAATGAGCAGTTCTTC | CASSPHRYNEQFF
. | TRBD1 | TRBJ2-3 | TRBV20-1 | TGCAGTGCCCAGGGACAGGGCACAGATACGCAGTATTTT | CSAQGQGTDTQYF
many | . | TRBJ1-2 | TRBV12-3/TRBV12-4 | TGTGCCAGCAGGTTCGGGGGGATTCGGGCTGGCTACACCTTC | CASRFGGIRAGYTF
. | TRBD2 | TRBJ2-1 | TRBV29-1 | TGCAGCGTTGGGGGACTAGCGGGGAGGTATGAGCAGTTCTTC | CSVGGLAGRYEQFF
many | . | TRBJ1-5 | TRBV12-3/TRBV12-4 | TGTGCCAGCAGGATCAGGGAGAGCAATCAGCCCCAGCATTTT | CASRIRESNQPQHF
few | TRBD1 | TRBJ2-2 | TRBV7-2 | TGTGCCAGCAGCTCAGGGGGTACGAACACCGGGGAGCTGTTTTTT | CASSSGGTNTGELFF
. | . | TRBJ1-2 | TRBV6-5 | TGTGCCAGCAGTTACTCGGGCAGGCCCAACTATGGCTACACCTTC | CASSYSGRPNYGYTF
. | TRBD1 | TRBJ1-5 | TRBV6-5 | TGTGCCAGCAGTTACGAGACAGGGATATTCCGGCAGCCCCAGCATTTT | CASSYETGIFRQPQHF
few | TRBD2 | TRBJ2-7 | TRBV5-1 | TGCGCCAGCAGCTCACGACTAGCGGGAATCTCCTACGAGCAGTACTTC | CASSSRLAGISYEQYF
many | . | TRBJ2-5 | TRBV29-1 | TGCAGCGTTGACGGGCAGGGAAGAGGAGAGACCCAGTACTTC | CSVDGQGRGETQYF
. | . | TRBJ1-4 | TRBV29-1 | TGCAGCGTTGTAGGAGCAGGGAATGAAAAACTGTTTTTT | CSVVGAGNEKLFF
few | TRBD1 | TRBJ1-5 | TRBV10-3 | TGTGCCATCAGGAGGACAGGGGAGAATCAGCCCCAGCATTTT | CAIRRTGENQPQHF
. | TRBD2 | TRBJ2-7 | TRBV7-2 | TGTGCCAGCAGCCTCCTAGCGGGAGGGCCTCGGGGATGGGAGCAGTACTTC | CASSLLAGGPRGWEQYF
few | . | TRBJ1-6 | TRBV7-3 | TGTGCCAGCAGCTCCACAGACAGCGATAATTCACCCCTCCACTTT | CASSSTDSDNSPLHF
. | . | TRBJ2-5 | TRBV18 | TGTGCCAGCTCACCAAGGGGTCGGACCCAGTACTTC | CASSPRGRTQYF
. | . | TRBJ2-2 | TRBV24-1 | TGTGCCACCAGTGACCCGGGACCGAAGGGGGTGACCGGGGAGCTGTTTTTT | CATSDPGPKGVTGELFF
. | . | TRBJ1-1 | TRBV6-2/TRBV6-3 | TGTGCCACACGGGAGAACACTGAAGCTTTCTTT | CATRENTEAFF
many | TRBD2 | TRBJ2-1 | TRBV29-1 | TGCAGCGTTGTCGAGGGACTAGCGGACTACAATGAGCAGTTCTTC | CSVVEGLADYNEQFF
few | TRBD1 | TRBJ2-7 | TRBV6-1 | TGTGCCAGCAGTCCCTCAACAGGGGGCCACGAGCAGTACTTC | CASSPSTGGHEQYF